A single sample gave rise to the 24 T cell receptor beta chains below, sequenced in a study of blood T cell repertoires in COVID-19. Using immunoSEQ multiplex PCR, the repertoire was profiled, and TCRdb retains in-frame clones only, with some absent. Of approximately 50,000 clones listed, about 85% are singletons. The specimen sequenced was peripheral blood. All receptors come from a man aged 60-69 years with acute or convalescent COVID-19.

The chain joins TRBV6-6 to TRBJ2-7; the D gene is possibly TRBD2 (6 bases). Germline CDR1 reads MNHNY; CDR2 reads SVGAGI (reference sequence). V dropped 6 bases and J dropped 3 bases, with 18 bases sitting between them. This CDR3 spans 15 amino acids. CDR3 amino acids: CASRGALALIYEQYF. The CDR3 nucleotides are TGTGCCAGCAGAGGAGCCCTAGCGCTTATCTACGAGCAGTACTTC.

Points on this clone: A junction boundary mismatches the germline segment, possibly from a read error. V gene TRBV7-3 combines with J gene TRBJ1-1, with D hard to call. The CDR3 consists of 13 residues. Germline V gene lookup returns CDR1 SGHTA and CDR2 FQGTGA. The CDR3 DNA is TGTGCCAGCAGCCCATACCCAAGGACTGAAGCCTTCTTT. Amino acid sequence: CASSPYPRTEAFF.

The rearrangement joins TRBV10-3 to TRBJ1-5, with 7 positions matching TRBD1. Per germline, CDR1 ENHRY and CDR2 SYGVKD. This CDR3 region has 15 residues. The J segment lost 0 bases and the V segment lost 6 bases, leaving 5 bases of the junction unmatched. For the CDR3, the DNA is TGTGCCATCAGCGGGGACAGTGTTAGCAATCAGCCCCAGCATTTT. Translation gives CAISGDSVSNQPQHF.

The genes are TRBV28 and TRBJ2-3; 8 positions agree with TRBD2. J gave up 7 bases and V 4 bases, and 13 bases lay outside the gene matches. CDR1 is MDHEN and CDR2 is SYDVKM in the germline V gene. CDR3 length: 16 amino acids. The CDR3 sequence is CASSSGGTRHLYTQYF. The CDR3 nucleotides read TGTGCCAGCAGTTCAGGCGGGACTAGGCATTTGTATACGCAGTATTTT.

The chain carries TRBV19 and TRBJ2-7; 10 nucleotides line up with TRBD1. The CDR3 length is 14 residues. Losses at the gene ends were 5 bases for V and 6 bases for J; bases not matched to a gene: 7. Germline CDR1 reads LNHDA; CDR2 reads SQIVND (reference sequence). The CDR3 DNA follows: TGTGCCAGTAGTCCGGGACAGGGGCGGGTCGAGCAGTACTTC. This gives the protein CASSPGQGRVEQYF.

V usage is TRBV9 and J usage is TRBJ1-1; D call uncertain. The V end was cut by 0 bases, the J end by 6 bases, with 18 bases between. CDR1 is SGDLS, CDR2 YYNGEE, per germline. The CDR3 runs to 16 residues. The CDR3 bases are TGTGCCAGCAGCGTAGGCGGCGTTGGTGGTAAGGCTGAAGCTTTCTTT. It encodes CASSVGGVGGKAEAFF.

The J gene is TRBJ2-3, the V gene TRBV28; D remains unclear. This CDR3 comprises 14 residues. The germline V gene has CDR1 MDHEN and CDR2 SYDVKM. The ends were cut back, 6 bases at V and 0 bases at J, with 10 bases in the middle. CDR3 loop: CASSLTQSTDTQYF. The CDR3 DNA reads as TGTGCCAGCAGCCTAACCCAAAGCACAGATACGCAGTATTTT.

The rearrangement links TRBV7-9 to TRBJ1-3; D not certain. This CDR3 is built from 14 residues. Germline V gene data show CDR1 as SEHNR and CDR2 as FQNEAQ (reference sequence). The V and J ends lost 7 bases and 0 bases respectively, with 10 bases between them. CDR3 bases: TGTGCCAGCACACCGGGTGGCTCTGGAAACACCATATATTTT. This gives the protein CASTPGGSGNTIYF.

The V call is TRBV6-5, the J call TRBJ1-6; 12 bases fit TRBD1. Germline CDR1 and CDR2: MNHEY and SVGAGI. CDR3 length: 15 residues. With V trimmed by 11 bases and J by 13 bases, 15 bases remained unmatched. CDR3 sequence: CASRNPGQGASPLHF. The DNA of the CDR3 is TGTGCCTCCCGGAACCCGGGACAGGGGGCTTCGCCCCTCCACTTT.

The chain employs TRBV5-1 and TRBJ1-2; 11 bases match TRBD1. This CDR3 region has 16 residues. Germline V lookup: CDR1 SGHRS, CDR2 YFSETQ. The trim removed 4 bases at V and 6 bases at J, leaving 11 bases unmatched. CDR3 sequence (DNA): TGCGCCAGCAGCCCGCGGACAGGGGGCGGCATGGATGGCTACACCTTC. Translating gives CASSPRTGGGMDGYTF.

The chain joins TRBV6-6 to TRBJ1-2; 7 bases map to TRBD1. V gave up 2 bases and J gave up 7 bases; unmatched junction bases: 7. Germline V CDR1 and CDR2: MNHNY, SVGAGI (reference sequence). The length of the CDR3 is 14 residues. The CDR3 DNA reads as TGTGCCAGCAGTTACCCCGGACAGGCCCTTGGCTACACCTTC. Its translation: CASSYPGQALGYTF.

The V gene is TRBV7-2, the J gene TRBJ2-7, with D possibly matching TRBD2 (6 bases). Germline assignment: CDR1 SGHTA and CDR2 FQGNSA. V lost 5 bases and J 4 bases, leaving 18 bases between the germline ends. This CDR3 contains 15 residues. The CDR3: CASSLQGGKVYEQYF. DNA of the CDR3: TGTGCCAGCAGCCTCCAAGGCGGGAAAGTTTACGAGCAGTACTTC. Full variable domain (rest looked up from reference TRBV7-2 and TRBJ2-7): GAGVSQSPSNKVTEKGKDVELRCDPISGHTALYWYRQSLGQGLEFLIYFQGNSAPDKSGLPSDRFSAERTGGSVSTLTIQRTQQEDSAVYLCASSLQGGKVYEQYFGPGTRLTVT.

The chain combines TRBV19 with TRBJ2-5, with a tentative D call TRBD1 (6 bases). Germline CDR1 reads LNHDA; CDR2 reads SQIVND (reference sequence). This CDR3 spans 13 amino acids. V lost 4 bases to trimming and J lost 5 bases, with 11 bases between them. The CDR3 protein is CASSNTGLETQYF. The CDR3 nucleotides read TGTGCCAGTAGTAACACAGGGTTGGAGACCCAGTACTTC.

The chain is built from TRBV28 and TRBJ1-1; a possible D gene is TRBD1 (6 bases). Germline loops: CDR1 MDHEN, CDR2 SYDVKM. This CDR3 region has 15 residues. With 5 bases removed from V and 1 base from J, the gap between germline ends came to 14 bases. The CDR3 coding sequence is TGTGCCAGCAGTCTGAGGGGGGGTGCGAACACTGAAGCTTTCTTT. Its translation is CASSLRGGANTEAFF.

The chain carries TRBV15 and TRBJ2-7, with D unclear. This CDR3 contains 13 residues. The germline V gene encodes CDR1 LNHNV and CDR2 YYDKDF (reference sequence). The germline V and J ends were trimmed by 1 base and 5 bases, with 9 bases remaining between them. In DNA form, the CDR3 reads TGTGCCACCAGCAGAGGGTATACTAACGAGCAGTACTTC. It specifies CATSRGYTNEQYF.

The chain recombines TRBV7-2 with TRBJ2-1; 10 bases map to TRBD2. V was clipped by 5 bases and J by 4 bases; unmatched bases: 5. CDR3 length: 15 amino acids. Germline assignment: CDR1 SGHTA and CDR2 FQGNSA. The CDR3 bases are TGTGCCAGCAGCCCTAGCGGGAGTGCTTACAATGAGCAGTTCTTC. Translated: CASSPSGSAYNEQFF.

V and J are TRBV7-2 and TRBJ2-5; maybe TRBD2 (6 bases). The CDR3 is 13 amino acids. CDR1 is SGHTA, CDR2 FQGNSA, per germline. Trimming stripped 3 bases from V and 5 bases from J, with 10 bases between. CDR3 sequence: CASSFTGTETQYF. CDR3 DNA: TGTGCCAGCAGCTTTACCGGGACTGAGACCCAGTACTTC.

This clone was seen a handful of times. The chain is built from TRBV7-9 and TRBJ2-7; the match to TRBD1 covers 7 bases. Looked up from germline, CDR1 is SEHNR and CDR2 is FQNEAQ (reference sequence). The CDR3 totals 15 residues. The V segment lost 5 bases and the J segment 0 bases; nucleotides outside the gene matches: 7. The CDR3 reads CASSRDSLGSYEQYF. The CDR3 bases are TGTGCCAGCAGCAGGGACAGCCTGGGCTCCTACGAGCAGTACTTC.

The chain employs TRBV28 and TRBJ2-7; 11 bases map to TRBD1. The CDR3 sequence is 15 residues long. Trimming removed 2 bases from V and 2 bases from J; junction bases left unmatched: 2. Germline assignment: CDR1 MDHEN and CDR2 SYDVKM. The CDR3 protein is CASSLMGQGAYEQYF. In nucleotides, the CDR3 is TGTGCCAGCAGTTTAATGGGACAGGGGGCCTACGAGCAGTACTTC.

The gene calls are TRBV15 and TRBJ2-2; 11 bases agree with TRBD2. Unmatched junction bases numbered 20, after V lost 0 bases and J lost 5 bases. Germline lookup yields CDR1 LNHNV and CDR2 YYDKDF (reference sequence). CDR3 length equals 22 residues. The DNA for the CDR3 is TGTGCCACCAGCAGAGATATGATTCGGTCCTGGCTAGCGGGAGGTAGAACCGGGGAGCTGTTTTTT. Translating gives CATSRDMIRSWLAGGRTGELFF.

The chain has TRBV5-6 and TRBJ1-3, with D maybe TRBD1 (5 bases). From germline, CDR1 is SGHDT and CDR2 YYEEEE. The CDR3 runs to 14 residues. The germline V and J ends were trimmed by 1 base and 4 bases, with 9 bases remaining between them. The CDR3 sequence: CASSLRGPGNTIYF. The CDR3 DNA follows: TGTGCCAGCAGCTTGAGGGGTCCGGGAAACACCATATATTTT.

This CDR3 is CASSQEKANTDTQYF. The CDR3 nucleotides read TGCGCCAGCAGCCAAGAGAAAGCGAACACAGATACGCAGTATTTT. V gene TRBV4-1 combines with J gene TRBJ2-3, with no clear D. CDR3 size: 15 residues. Germline V gene lookup returns CDR1 MGHRA and CDR2 YSYEKL. The germline V and J ends were trimmed by 0 bases and 2 bases, with 9 bases remaining between them.

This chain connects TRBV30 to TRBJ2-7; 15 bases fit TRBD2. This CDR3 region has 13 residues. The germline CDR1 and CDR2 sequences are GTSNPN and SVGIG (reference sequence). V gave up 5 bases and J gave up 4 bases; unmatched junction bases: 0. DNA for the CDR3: TGTGCCTGGGGGACTAGCGGGGGGTACGAGCAGTACTTC. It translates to CAWGTSGGYEQYF. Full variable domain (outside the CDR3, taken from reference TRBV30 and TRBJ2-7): SQTIHQWPATLVQPVGSPLSLECTVEGTSNPNLYWYRQAAGRGLQLLFYSVGIGQISSEVPQNLSASRPQDRQFILSSKKLLLSDSGFYLCAWGTSGGYEQYFGPGTRLTVT.

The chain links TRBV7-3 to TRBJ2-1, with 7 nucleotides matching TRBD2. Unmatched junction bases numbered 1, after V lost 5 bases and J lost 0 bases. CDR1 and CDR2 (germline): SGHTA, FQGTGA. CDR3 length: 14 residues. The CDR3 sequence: CASSGGSSYNEQFF. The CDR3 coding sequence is TGTGCCAGCAGCGGCGGGAGCTCCTACAATGAGCAGTTCTTC. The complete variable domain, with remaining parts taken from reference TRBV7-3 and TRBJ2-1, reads GAGVSQTPSNKVTEKGKYVELRCDPISGHTALYWYRQSLGQGPEFLIYFQGTGAADDSGLPNDRFFAVRPEGSVSTLKIQRTERGDSAVYLCASSGGSSYNEQFFGPGTRLTVL.